The clone carrying this TCR beta chain has more than one count but fewer than ten. The antigen remains undetermined. CDR1 SNHLY and CDR2 FYNNEI come from the germline V gene. V was pared by 7 bases and J by 2 bases, with 17 bases between. The CDR3 loop spans 16 amino acids. TCRdb analysed the reads with MiXCR anew, one entry per CDR3 protein. Among roughly 80,000 distinct CDR3 sequences, 20% to 30% were seen once, and the ten largest hold about half. The entry originates in a study of T cell repertoires in cytomegalovirus infection. Turning to the study itself: The study used recently identified HLA-C-restricted and well-studied HLA-B-restricted CMV epitopes. Both a matching HLA type and CMV infection were indicated by public TCR beta signatures.

J is TRBJ2-2 and V is TRBV2; possibly TRBD2 for D (6 bases). The sample in question was CD8+ T cells from cultured PBMCs, obtained from culture after CMV antigen stimulation. The origin of this receptor is a human donor in good health (CMV status not recorded). Some clones in this sample may be carry-over from other donors' samples. This chain's CDR3 is CASKDRLGANTGELFF. The CDR3 DNA follows: TGTGCCAGCAAAGATAGACTAGGGGCCAACACCGGGGAGCTGTTTTTT. Looking up the rest from reference TRBV2 and TRBJ2-2 gives the full variable domain: EPEVTQTPSHQVTQMGQEVILRCVPISNHLYFYWYRQILGQKVEFLVSFYNNEISEKSEIFDDQFSVERPDGSNFTLKIRSTKLEDSAMYFCASKDRLGANTGELFFGEGSRLTVL.